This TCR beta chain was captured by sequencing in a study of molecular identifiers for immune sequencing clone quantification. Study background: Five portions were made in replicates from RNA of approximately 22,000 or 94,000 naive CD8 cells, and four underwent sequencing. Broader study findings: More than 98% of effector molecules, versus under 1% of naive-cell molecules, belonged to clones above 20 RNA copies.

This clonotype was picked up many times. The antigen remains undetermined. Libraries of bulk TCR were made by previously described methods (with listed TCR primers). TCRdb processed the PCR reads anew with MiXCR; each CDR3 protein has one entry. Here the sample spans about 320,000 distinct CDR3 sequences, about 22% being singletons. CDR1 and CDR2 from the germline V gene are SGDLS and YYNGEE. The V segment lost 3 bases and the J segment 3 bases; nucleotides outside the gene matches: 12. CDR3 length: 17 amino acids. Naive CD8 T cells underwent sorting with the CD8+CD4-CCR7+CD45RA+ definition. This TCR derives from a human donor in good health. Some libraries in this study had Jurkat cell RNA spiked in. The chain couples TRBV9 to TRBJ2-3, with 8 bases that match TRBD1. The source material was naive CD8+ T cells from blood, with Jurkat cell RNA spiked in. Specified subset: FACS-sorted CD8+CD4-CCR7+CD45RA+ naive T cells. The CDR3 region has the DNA TGTGCCAGCAGCGCCGGACAGGGTTATCTTCGGACAGATACGCAGTATTTT. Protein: CASSAGQGYLRTDTQYF.